Below are 20 T cell receptor beta chains sequenced from a single sample in a study of blood T cell repertoires in COVID-19. Assay used: immunoSEQ multiplex PCR; TCRdb lists only in-frame clones, some missing. The data contain roughly 68,000 clones, about 90% of them singletons. Sequenced: peripheral blood. The source is a human donor in a cohort sampled during active COVID-19.

The chain uses TRBV5-1 and TRBJ1-4; 9 positions agree with TRBD1. The CDR3 loop spans 15 amino acids. Germline V gives CDR1 SGHRS, CDR2 YFSETQ. V dropped 0 bases and J dropped 8; count of bases not matched to a gene: 5. DNA for the CDR3: TGCGCCAGCAGCTTGGCCACAGGGGGCGTAGAAAAACTGTTTTTT. The encoded protein is CASSLATGGVEKLFF.

V usage is TRBV19 and J usage is TRBJ2-4, with 16 bases fitting TRBD2. V lost 5 bases to trimming and J lost 4 bases; unmatched junction nucleotides: 2. Germline CDR1 is LNHDA and CDR2 is SQIVND (reference sequence). The CDR3 sequence is 16 residues long. CDR3 protein: CASSPGLAGGKNIQYF. Here the CDR3 DNA reads TGTGCCAGTAGTCCGGGACTAGCGGGGGGGAAAAACATTCAGTACTTC.

V is TRBV11-2 and J is TRBJ2-3; 8 bases agree with TRBD2. Germline V gives CDR1 SGHAT, CDR2 FQNNGV. V shed 0 bases, J shed 2 bases, and the junction held 4 bases outside the gene matches. This CDR3 comprises 16 residues. The CDR3 loop is CASSLETGLATDTQYF. Here the CDR3 DNA reads TGTGCCAGCAGCTTAGAAACTGGACTAGCCACAGATACGCAGTATTTT.

Regarding this clone: This specimen includes other DNA sequences encoding the same CDR3. The chain recombines TRBV19 with TRBJ1-1, with TRBD1 matching over 7 bases. Germline lookup yields CDR1 LNHDA and CDR2 SQIVND (reference sequence). Unmatched junction bases numbered 3, after V lost 1 base and J lost 1 base. CDR3 size: 15 residues. The CDR3 coding sequence is TGTGCCAGTAGTATAGCGGGACAGCGGAACACTGAAGCTTTCTTT. Translation: CASSIAGQRNTEAFF.

The chain joins TRBV7-2 to TRBJ1-1; 7 bases match TRBD1. Germline V gene lookup returns CDR1 SGHTA and CDR2 FQGNSA. Trimming took 6 bases from V and 0 from J; bases not matched to a gene: 1. This CDR3 comprises 13 residues. This chain's CDR3 is CASRDRVNTEAFF. CDR3 DNA sequence: TGTGCCAGCAGAGACAGGGTGAACACTGAAGCTTTCTTT.

The rearrangement joins TRBV6-5 to TRBJ2-7; D is uncertain. CDR3 size: 16 residues. The germline V gene has CDR1 MNHEY and CDR2 SVGAGI. V was shortened by 0 bases and J by 0 bases, with 12 bases between the two germline ends. CDR3 DNA sequence: TGTGCCAGCAGTTACTCGACGGCAGGTAGCTCCTACGAGCAGTACTTC. Translated: CASSYSTAGSSYEQYF.

The table lists this clone with a few counts. The chain carries TRBV7-9 and TRBJ2-3; possibly TRBD1 for D (5 bases). The CDR3 spans 13 residues. Germline V gives CDR1 SEHNR, CDR2 FQNEAQ (reference sequence). The V end lost 1 base, the J end lost 11 bases, and 13 bases lay between the germline ends. The CDR3 sequence: CASSLEMGQGQYF. The CDR3 DNA sequence: TGTGCCAGCAGCTTAGAGATGGGCCAGGGGCAGTATTTT. Together with reference TRBV7-9 and TRBJ2-3, the CDR3 gives the full variable domain: DTGVSQNPRHKITKRGQNVTFRCDPISEHNRLYWYRQTLGQGPEFLTYFQNEAQLEKSRLLSDRFSAERPKGSFSTLEIQRTEQGDSAMYLCASSLEMGQGQYFGPGTRLTVL.

In DNA, the CDR3 is TGTGCCAGCAGCGAACAGGGGGCTAGGAACATTCAGTACTTC. As protein: CASSEQGARNIQYF. The chain carries TRBV5-4 and TRBJ2-4, with 9 nucleotides matching TRBD1. V dropped 4 bases and J dropped 7; count of bases not matched to a gene: 6. This CDR3 has 14 residues. Germline CDR1 is SGHNT and CDR2 is YYREEE (reference sequence). The full variable domain, rest sourced from reference TRBV5-4 and TRBJ2-4, is ETGVTQSPTHLIKTRGQQVTLRCSSQSGHNTVSWYQQALGQGPQFIFQYYREEENGRGNFPPRFSGLQFPNYSSELNVNALELDDSALYLCASSEQGARNIQYFGAGTRLSVL.

The V call is TRBV30, the J call TRBJ1-2; 7 bases line up with TRBD1. Germline V lookup: CDR1 GTSNPN, CDR2 SVGIG (reference sequence). This CDR3 comprises 19 residues. V was clipped by 0 bases and J by 0 bases; unmatched bases: 16. CDR3 loop: CAWSVEGARQGGTNYGYTF. Here the CDR3 DNA reads TGTGCCTGGAGTGTGGAAGGGGCTCGACAGGGTGGGACTAACTATGGCTACACCTTC.

The V gene is TRBV27, the J gene TRBJ1-2; 7 nucleotides agree with TRBD1. Germline CDR1 MNHEY, CDR2 SMNVEV (reference sequence). This CDR3 comprises 17 residues. V trimming: 5 bases; J trimming: 4 bases; junction bases outside the gene matches: 16. The CDR3 is CASSPTGGTEIPYGYTF. The CDR3 DNA follows: TGTGCCAGCAGTCCAACCGGCGGGACAGAGATACCCTATGGCTACACCTTC.

This clone was found a few times. This chain joins TRBV7-3 and TRBJ2-1; 8 bases map to TRBD1. Looked up from germline, CDR1 is SGHTA and CDR2 is FQGTGA. The V and J ends lost 2 bases and 5 bases, in that order; junction bases with no gene match: 5. The CDR3 totals 15 residues. The CDR3 reads CASSLPGQGNNEQFF. CDR3 coding DNA: TGTGCCAGCAGCTTACCTGGACAGGGAAACAATGAGCAGTTCTTC.

This sequence joins TRBV7-2 and TRBJ2-2; tentative D call: TRBD1 (5 bases). This CDR3 has 15 residues. Germline V gives CDR1 SGHTA, CDR2 FQGNSA. With 4 bases removed from V and 4 bases from J, the gap between germline ends came to 13 bases. CDR3 sequence (DNA): TGTGCCAGCAGCTCGAAGGGGTCGGGCACCGGGGAGCTGTTTTTT. Amino acids: CASSSKGSGTGELFF.

The V call is TRBV28, the J call TRBJ2-1; 9 nucleotides agree with TRBD2. Germline loops: CDR1 MDHEN, CDR2 SYDVKM. V gave up 8 bases and J gave up 6 bases; unmatched junction bases: 5. The length of the CDR3 is 13 residues. CDR3 sequence reads: CASSLAGGNEQFF. CDR3 sequence (DNA): TGTGCCAGCTCACTAGCGGGTGGCAATGAGCAGTTCTTC.

The rearrangement links TRBV5-4 to TRBJ2-5; TRBD1 aligns across 7 bases. Looked up from germline, CDR1 is SGHNT and CDR2 is YYREEE (reference sequence). This CDR3 region has 15 residues. V was clipped by 4 bases and J by 2 bases; unmatched bases: 8. The CDR3, as DNA: TGTGCCAGCAGCACCAAGACAGGGAATCAAGAGACCCAGTACTTC. Its protein product is CASSTKTGNQETQYF. The whole variable domain, filled in from reference TRBV5-4 and TRBJ2-5, reads ETGVTQSPTHLIKTRGQQVTLRCSSQSGHNTVSWYQQALGQGPQFIFQYYREEENGRGNFPPRFSGLQFPNYSSELNVNALELDDSALYLCASSTKTGNQETQYFGPGTRLLVL.

The chain is built from TRBV15 and TRBJ2-6, with 7 bases matching TRBD1. The CDR3 contains 20 residues. Germline CDR1 reads LNHNV; CDR2 reads YYDKDF (reference sequence). V was clipped by 0 bases and J by 2 bases; unmatched bases: 13. As DNA, the CDR3 is TGTGCCACCAGCAGAGATTTAGGGGCACAGGGGATGGCTGGGGCCAACGTCCTGACTTTC. As protein: CATSRDLGAQGMAGANVLTF.

J is TRBJ2-3 and V is TRBV7-2, with a possible D match to TRBD1 (6 bases). V was trimmed by 1 base and J by 0 bases, leaving 17 bases between them. Per germline, CDR1 SGHTA and CDR2 FQGNSA. The CDR3 has 18 residues. The CDR3 nucleotides are TGTGCCAGCAGCTTAGGCAACAGGGCCTTAACTAGCACAGATACGCAGTATTTT. It yields the protein CASSLGNRALTSTDTQYF. The full variable domain, its missing parts supplied by reference TRBV7-2 and TRBJ2-3, is GAGVSQSPSNKVTEKGKDVELRCDPISGHTALYWYRQSLGQGLEFLIYFQGNSAPDKSGLPSDRFSAERTGGSVSTLTIQRTQQEDSAVYLCASSLGNRALTSTDTQYFGPGTRLTVL.

The rearrangement joins TRBV6-5 to TRBJ2-5, with a tentative D call TRBD2 (6 bases). This CDR3 region has 14 residues. Germline CDR1 is MNHEY and CDR2 is SVGAGI. Trimming took 0 bases from V and 5 from J, leaving 10 bases between them. In DNA form, the CDR3 reads TGTGCCAGCAGTTACTCCACGGAGGGGGAGACCCAGTACTTC. This codes for CASSYSTEGETQYF.

The chain recombines TRBV27 with TRBJ2-1; 7 bases match TRBD2. The germline gives CDR1 MNHEY, CDR2 SMNVEV (reference sequence). The CDR3 totals 15 residues. V gave up 3 bases and J gave up 4 bases; unmatched junction bases: 6. The CDR3 nucleotides read TGTGCCAGCAGTTTGAGGCGGGAGCGGTACAATGAGCAGTTCTTC. Its translation is CASSLRRERYNEQFF.

The V gene is TRBV25-1, the J gene TRBJ2-5, with D perhaps TRBD1 (6 bases). The CDR3 spans 17 residues. Deletions cut 2 bases from V and 5 bases from J, with 21 bases between. From germline, CDR1 is MGHDK and CDR2 SYGVNS. CDR3 residues: CASSEGMGAGQRETQYF. CDR3 in DNA: TGTGCCAGCAGTGAAGGTATGGGGGCAGGTCAGCGGGAGACCCAGTACTTC.

V gene TRBV6-5 combines with J gene TRBJ2-3, with 10 positions matching TRBD1. J was trimmed by 5 bases and V by 6 bases; bases with no gene match: 8. Germline assignment: CDR1 MNHEY and CDR2 SVGAGI. This CDR3 comprises 15 residues. Here the CDR3 reads CASSQDRGRKDTQYF. The CDR3 nucleotides read TGTGCCAGCAGCCAAGACAGGGGGCGCAAAGATACGCAGTATTTT.